This is a list of T cell receptor beta chains from one sample in a study of synovial regulatory T cells in juvenile arthritis. Clones were read by immunoSEQ multiplex PCR, and TCRdb kept only the in-frame ones, dropping some. The clone table shows 6,400 or so clones, with the ten largest holding 0.6% to 0.75%. The sequenced sample was Treg cells from blood. These receptors all stem from a donor between 2 and 29 years old with juvenile idiopathic arthritis. Each CDR3 is given with its conserved first and last residue. The listing skips clone size in some rows; elsewhere it reads once, few, many or a size class.

>NA|TRBV4-2|TRBJ2-7
CASSQDWKGSPSYEQYF
>NA|TRBV10-3|TRBJ1-1
CAISELDRTEAFF
>NA|TRBV6-1|TRBJ1-2
CASSGTTGTGGYTF
>medium-sized|TRBV5-6|TRBJ1-2
CASSLGGEPGYTF
>NA|TRBV5-5|TRBJ1-1
CASSLEIVAMNTEAFF
>NA|TRBV5-1|TRBJ2-5
CASSPRDFDEETQYF
>NA|TRBV7-2|TRBJ1-1
CASSLRQGNTEAFF
>NA|TRBV7-9|TRBJ1-2
CASSLAETGNGYTF
>NA|TRBV2|TRBJ2-1
CASRWGGSSPHEQFF
>NA|TRBV18|TRBJ2-2
CASSPLTGGAGELFF
>NA|TRBV6-5|TRBJ1-2
CASSPDRRSGGYTF
>NA|TRBV5-8|TRBJ2-5
CASSYRGRWGETQYF
>NA|TRBV19|TRBJ1-6
CASTKGAGINSPLHF
>NA|TRBV28|TRBJ2-6
CASSLTGTSGANVLTF
>NA|TRBV7-7|TRBJ2-1
CASSVTSAPPKNEQFF
>NA|TRBV7-9|TRBJ1-4
CASSSGLKNEKLFF
>NA|TRBV7-9|TRBJ2-7
CASSSIGTGVREQYF
>NA|TRBV18|TRBJ2-7
CASSPTRGHYEQYF
>NA|TRBV5-1|TRBJ1-1
CASSPDRGYTEAFF
>NA|TRBV19|TRBJ1-2
CASSIGLEDRRGGYTF
>NA|TRBV2|TRBJ2-1
CASTGRGRYNEQFF
>NA|TRBV11-2|TRBJ2-6
CASSTLTRTLSGANVLTF